A single sample is the source of the 7 T cell receptor beta chains below, sequenced in a study of blood T cell repertoires in COVID-19. Method: immunoSEQ multiplex PCR; TCRdb's copy keeps in-frame clones and lacks some. The sample holds 250,000 to 400,000 clones; roughly 90% are singletons and the top ten take 2.5% to 3%. What was sequenced was peripheral blood. The receptor set was obtained from a woman in her thirties with COVID-19, enrolled during active disease.

The V and J genes are TRBV7-9 and TRBJ1-2, with TRBD1 matching over 7 bases. The CDR3 consists of 14 residues. Trimming at V came to 5 bases and at J to 3 bases, leaving 6 bases not matched to a gene. CDR1 is SEHNR and CDR2 is FQNEAQ in the germline V gene (reference sequence). This CDR3 is CASSGRTGHYGYTF. The CDR3 bases are TGTGCCAGCAGCGGACGGACAGGCCACTATGGCTACACCTTC.

The rearrangement links TRBV23-1 to TRBJ1-2, with 10 bases lining up with TRBD1. TRBV23-1 qualifies as an ORF whose function is uncertain. The CDR3 totals 16 residues. V lost 2 bases to trimming and J lost 5 bases; unmatched junction nucleotides: 8. The CDR3 is CASSQPTGGMGYGYTF. In DNA form, the CDR3 reads TGCGCCAGCAGTCAACCGACAGGGGGCATGGGATATGGCTACACCTTC.

This chain connects TRBV5-4 to TRBJ2-3; 9 bases line up with TRBD1. CDR1 is SGHNT, CDR2 YYREEE, per germline (reference sequence). This CDR3 spans 16 amino acids. Germline trimming cut 0 bases from V and 4 bases from J; bases unmatched to any gene: 6. The CDR3 is CASSLADRGGADTQYF. CDR3 nucleotides: TGTGCCAGCAGCTTGGCGGACAGGGGAGGAGCAGATACGCAGTATTTT. Full variable domain (rest looked up from reference TRBV5-4 and TRBJ2-3): ETGVTQSPTHLIKTRGQQVTLRCSSQSGHNTVSWYQQALGQGPQFIFQYYREEENGRGNFPPRFSGLQFPNYSSELNVNALELDDSALYLCASSLADRGGADTQYFGPGTRLTVL.

The chain joins TRBV13 to TRBJ1-2, with D possibly matching TRBD1 (6 bases). Germline V gene sequence: CDR1 PRHDT, CDR2 FYEKMQ (reference sequence). There are 15 residues in the CDR3. V dropped 5 bases and J dropped 4 bases, with 17 bases sitting between them. The CDR3 here is CASSGKDRYGYGYTF. CDR3 sequence (DNA): TGTGCCAGCAGCGGCAAAGACAGGTACGGCTATGGCTACACCTTC. The whole variable domain, remainder taken from reference TRBV13 and TRBJ1-2, is AAGVIQSPRHLIKEKRETATLKCYPIPRHDTVYWYQQGPGQDPQFLISFYEKMQSDKGSIPDRFSAQQFSDYHSELNMSSLELGDSALYFCASSGKDRYGYGYTFGSGTRLTVV.

This clone is a singleton in its sample. The V gene is TRBV7-3, the J gene TRBJ2-1; 8 nucleotides align to TRBD2. Germline values: CDR1 SGHTA, CDR2 FQGTGA. This CDR3 has 19 residues. V lost 4 bases to trimming and J lost 6 bases; unmatched junction nucleotides: 20. CDR3: CASSSGGSGIFASPNEQFF. CDR3 in DNA: TGTGCCAGCAGCTCCGGCGGTAGCGGGATATTTGCTTCCCCCAATGAGCAGTTCTTC.

The J gene is TRBJ2-3, the V gene TRBV5-1, with 9 bases that match TRBD2. Germline V CDR1 and CDR2: SGHRS, YFSETQ. J gave up 3 bases and V 4 bases, and 9 bases lay outside the gene matches. The CDR3 has 16 amino acids. The CDR3 region is CASSLRTSERTDTQYF. The CDR3 DNA sequence: TGCGCCAGCAGCCTGCGGACTAGCGAAAGGACAGATACGCAGTATTTT.

V usage is TRBV5-1 and J usage is TRBJ2-5; D remains ambiguous. CDR3 length equals 12 residues. From germline, CDR1 is SGHRS and CDR2 YFSETQ. The V end was cut by 4 bases, the J end by 1 base, with 5 bases between. CDR3 coding DNA: TGCGCCAGCAGCGAGAGCCAAGAGACCCAGTACTTC. This sequence encodes CASSESQETQYF.